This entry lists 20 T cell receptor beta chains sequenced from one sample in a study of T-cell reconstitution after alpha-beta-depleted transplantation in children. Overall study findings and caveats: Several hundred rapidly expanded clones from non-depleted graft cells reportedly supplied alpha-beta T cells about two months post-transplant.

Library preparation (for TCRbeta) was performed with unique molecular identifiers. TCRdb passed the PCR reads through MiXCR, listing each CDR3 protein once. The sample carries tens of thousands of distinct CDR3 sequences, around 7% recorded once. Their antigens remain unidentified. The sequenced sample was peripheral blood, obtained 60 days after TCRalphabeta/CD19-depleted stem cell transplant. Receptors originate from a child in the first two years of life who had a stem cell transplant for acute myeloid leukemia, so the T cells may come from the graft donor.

CDR3 bases: TGTGCCAGCAGCCTTGCGGGGGCCAATACGCAGTATTTT. Residues: CASSLAGANTQYF. The genes are TRBV5-4 and TRBJ2-3; TRBD2 is a possible D gene (7 bases). V shed 4 bases and J shed 7 bases, with 13 bases lying between them. The CDR3 runs 13 residues. CDR1 and CDR2 from the germline V gene are SGHNT and YYREEE (reference sequence).

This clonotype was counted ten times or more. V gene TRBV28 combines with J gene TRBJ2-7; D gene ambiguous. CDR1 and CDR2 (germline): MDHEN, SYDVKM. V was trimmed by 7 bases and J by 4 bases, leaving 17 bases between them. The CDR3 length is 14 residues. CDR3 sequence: CASIAYSRPYEQYF. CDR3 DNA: TGTGCCAGCATCGCGTATAGTCGTCCATACGAGCAGTACTTC. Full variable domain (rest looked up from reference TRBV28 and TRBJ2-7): DVKVTQSSRYLVKRTGEKVFLECVQDMDHENMFWYRQDPGLGLRLIYFSYDVKMKEKGDIPEGYSVSREKKERFSLILESASTNQTSMYLCASIAYSRPYEQYFGPGTRLTVT.

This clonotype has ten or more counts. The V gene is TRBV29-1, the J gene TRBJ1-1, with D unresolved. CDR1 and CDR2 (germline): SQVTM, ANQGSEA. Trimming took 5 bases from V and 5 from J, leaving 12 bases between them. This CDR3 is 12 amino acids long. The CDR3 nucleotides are TGCAGCGTTCAGAGGTTCAAGACTGAAGCTTTCTTT. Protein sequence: CSVQRFKTEAFF.

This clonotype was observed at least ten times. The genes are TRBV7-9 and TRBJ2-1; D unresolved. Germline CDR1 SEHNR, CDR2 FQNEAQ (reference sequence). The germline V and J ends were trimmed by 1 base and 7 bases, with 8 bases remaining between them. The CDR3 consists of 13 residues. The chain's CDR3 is CASSLENINEQFF. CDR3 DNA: TGTGCCAGCAGCTTAGAGAATATAAATGAGCAGTTCTTC.

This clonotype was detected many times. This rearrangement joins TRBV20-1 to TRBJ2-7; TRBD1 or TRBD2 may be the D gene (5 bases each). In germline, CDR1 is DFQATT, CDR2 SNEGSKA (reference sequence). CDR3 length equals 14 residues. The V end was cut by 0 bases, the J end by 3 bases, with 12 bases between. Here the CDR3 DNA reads TGCAGTGCTAGAGAAAGAGGGGAAGGCTACGAGCAGTACTTC. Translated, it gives CSARERGEGYEQYF.

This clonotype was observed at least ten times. CDR3 sequence reads: CASSTGQGWNTEAFF. As DNA, the CDR3 is TGCGCCAGCAGCACCGGACAGGGATGGAACACTGAAGCTTTCTTT. This chain links TRBV5-1 with TRBJ1-1; 8 bases agree with TRBD1. The V gene's germline CDR1 is SGHRS and CDR2 YFSETQ. The V and J ends lost 4 bases and 1 base, in that order; junction bases with no gene match: 6. The CDR3 runs 15 residues.

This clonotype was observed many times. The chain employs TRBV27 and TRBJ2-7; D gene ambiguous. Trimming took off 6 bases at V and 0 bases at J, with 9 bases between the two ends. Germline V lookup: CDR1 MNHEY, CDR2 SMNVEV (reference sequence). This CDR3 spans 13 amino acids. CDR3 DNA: TGTGCCAGCAGCCCCCACAGCTCCTACGAGCAGTACTTC. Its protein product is CASSPHSSYEQYF.

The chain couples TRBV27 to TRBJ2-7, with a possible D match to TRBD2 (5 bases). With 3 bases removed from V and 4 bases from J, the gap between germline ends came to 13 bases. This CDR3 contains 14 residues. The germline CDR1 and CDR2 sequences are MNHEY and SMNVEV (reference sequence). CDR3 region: CASSFSGGLYEQYF. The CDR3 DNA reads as TGTGCCAGCAGTTTTTCCGGAGGTTTATACGAGCAGTACTTC.

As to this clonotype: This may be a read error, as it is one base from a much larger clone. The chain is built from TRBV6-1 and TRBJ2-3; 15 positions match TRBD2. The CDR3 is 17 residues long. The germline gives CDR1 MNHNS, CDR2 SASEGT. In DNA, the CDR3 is TGTGCCAGCAGTGGGTGGACTAGCGGGGGGGATACAGATGCGCAGTATTTT. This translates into CASSGWTSGGDTDAQYF.

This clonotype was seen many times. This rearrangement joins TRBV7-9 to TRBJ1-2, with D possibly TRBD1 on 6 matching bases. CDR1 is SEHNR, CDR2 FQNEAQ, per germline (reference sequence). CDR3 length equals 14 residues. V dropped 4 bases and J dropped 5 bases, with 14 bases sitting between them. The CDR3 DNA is TGTGCCAGCAGCTCCCCAGGGGCTGAGTATGGCTACACCTTC. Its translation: CASSSPGAEYGYTF.

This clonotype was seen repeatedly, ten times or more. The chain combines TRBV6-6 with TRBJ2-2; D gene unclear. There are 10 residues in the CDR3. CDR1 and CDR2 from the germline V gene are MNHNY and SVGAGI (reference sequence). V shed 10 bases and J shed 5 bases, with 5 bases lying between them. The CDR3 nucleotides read TGTGCCATCGGAACCGGGGAGCTGTTTTTT. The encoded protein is CAIGTGELFF.

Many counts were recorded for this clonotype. The CDR3 nucleotides are TGTGCCAGCAGCTTGGAGTTGGCGGCTGAAGCTTTCTTT. Protein sequence: CASSLELAAEAFF. The rearrangement uses TRBV7-2 and TRBJ1-1; D gene unclear. With 3 bases removed from V and 6 bases from J, the gap between germline ends came to 11 bases. The CDR3 is made up of 13 amino acids. Germline CDR1 is SGHTA and CDR2 is FQGNSA.

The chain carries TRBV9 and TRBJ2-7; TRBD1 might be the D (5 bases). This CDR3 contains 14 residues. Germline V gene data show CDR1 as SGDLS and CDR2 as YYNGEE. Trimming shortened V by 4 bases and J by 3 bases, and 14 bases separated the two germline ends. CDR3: CASSPGSGNYEQYF. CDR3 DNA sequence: TGTGCCAGCAGCCCTGGATCAGGGAACTACGAGCAGTACTTC.

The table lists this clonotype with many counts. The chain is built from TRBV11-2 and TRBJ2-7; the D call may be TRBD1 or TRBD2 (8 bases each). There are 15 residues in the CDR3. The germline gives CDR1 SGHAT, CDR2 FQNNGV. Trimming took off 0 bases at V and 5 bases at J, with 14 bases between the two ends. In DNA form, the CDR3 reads TGTGCCAGCAGCTTAGATAGCGGGACAGGACACGAGCAGTACTTC. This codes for CASSLDSGTGHEQYF.

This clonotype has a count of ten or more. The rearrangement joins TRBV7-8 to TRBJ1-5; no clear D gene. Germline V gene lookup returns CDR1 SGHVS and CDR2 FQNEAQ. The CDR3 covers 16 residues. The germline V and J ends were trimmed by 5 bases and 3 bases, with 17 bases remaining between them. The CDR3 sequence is CASSPLSAGYNQPQHF. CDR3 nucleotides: TGTGCCAGCAGCCCCCTCAGTGCGGGTTACAATCAGCCCCAGCATTTT.

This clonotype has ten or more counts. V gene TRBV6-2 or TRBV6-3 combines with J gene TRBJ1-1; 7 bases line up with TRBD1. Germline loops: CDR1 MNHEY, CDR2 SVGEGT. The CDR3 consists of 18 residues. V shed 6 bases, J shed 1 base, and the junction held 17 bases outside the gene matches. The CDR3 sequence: CASRFLTSTGRKNTEAFF. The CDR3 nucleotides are TGTGCCAGCAGATTCCTCACATCGACAGGGAGGAAGAACACTGAAGCTTTCTTT.

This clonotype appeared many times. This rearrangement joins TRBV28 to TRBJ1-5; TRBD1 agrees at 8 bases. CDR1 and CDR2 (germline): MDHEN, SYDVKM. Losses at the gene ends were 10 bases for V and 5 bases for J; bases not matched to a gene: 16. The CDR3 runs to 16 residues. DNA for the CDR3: TGTGCCACCTGCTCCGGACAGGGCCGTTATTATCAGCCCCAGCATTTT. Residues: CATCSGQGRYYQPQHF.

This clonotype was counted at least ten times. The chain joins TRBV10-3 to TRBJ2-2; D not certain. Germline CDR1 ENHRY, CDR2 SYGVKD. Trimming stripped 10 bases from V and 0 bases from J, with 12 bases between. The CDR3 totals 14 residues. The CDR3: CATFGVTNTGELFF. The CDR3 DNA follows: TGTGCCACCTTTGGGGTAACGAACACCGGGGAGCTGTTTTTT.

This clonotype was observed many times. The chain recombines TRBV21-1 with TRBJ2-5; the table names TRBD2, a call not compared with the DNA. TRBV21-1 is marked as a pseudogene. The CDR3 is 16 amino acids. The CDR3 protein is CASSKETSSVQETQYF. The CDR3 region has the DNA TGTGCCAGCAGCAAAGAGACTAGCTCGGTACAAGAGACCCAGTACTTC.

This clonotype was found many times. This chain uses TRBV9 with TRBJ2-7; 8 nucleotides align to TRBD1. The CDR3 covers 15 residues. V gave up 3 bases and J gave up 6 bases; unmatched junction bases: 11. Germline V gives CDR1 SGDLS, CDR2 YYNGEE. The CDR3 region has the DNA TGTGCCAGCAGCGCTTCGGGACAGGCTTCCCCCGAGCAGTACTTC. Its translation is CASSASGQASPEQYF.